This T cell receptor beta chain was documented in a study of T cells in Graves' hyperthyroidism and ophthalmopathy. This clonotype was counted at least ten times. There were TCR beta CDR3 regions amplified from RNA transcripts. First-round RT-PCR with HTBI primers amplified the TCR CDR3 region. MiXCR, run by TCRdb on the multiplex PCR reads, gives a single entry per CDR3 protein. The data contain fewer than 650,000 distinct CDR3 sequences, approximately 15% of them seen just once; the ten biggest clones take up roughly 14%. Sequencing used blood. This receptor was identified in a woman in her thirties or forties with Graves' hyperthyroidism.

DNA of the CDR3: TGCAGTGCTCAACCCCGGGACAGGGTATATAGCAATCAGCCCCAGCATTTT. Its protein is CSAQPRDRVYSNQPQHF. This sequence joins TRBV20-1 and TRBJ1-5; 9 bases agree with TRBD1. The CDR3 runs to 17 residues. The germline gives CDR1 DFQATT, CDR2 SNEGSKA (reference sequence). The junction had 11 bases not matched to a gene; V was cut back by 5 bases and J by 0 bases.